This T cell receptor beta chain was sequenced during a study of CD8 T cells in ankylosing spondylitis. Findings and limits, study-wide: Reports say disease-linked clones showed up significantly more in matched ankylosing spondylitis synovial fluid. Peripheral blood samples showed relatively rare disease-linked clones, and these clones were CD8+. It appeared that ankylosing spondylitis blood was characterized by a TCR beta motif of eight highly homologous variants.

V lost 5 bases to trimming and J lost 5 bases, with 18 bases between them. Germline V CDR1 and CDR2: MNHEY, SMNVEV (reference sequence). This CDR3 is built from 15 residues. Quantitative 5'-RACE with molecular barcodes generated TCR beta libraries. Via MiXCR, TCRdb re-called the 5' RACE reads, giving one row per CDR3 protein. The data contain roughly 250,000 distinct CDR3 sequences, roughly 8.6% of them singletons. This clonotype was picked up many times. The antigen remains undetermined. The chain links TRBV27 to TRBJ1-1; D uncertain. The source is a male donor with ankylosing spondylitis or in good health (not recorded which). The sample comprised blood, either unsorted or a sorted T cell fraction (not recorded which). The CDR3 DNA sequence: TGTGCCAGCAGTACTCTTTCACAGTGGAGTACTGAAGCTTTCTTT. It is translated as CASSTLSQWSTEAFF.